The 26 T cell receptor beta chains listed next were all sequenced from one sample in a study of blood T cell repertoires in COVID-19. Clones were read by immunoSEQ multiplex PCR, and TCRdb kept only the in-frame ones, dropping some. The repertoire has about 200,000 clones, roughly nine tenths of them found once; the top ten carry 0.72%. The material sequenced was peripheral blood. These receptors originate from a man aged 35 to 55 with acute or convalescent COVID-19.

The chain couples TRBV5-1 to TRBJ1-6; unclear D gene. V lost 1 base to trimming and J lost 7 bases, with 9 bases between them. The CDR3 covers 14 residues. Germline V gene sequence: CDR1 SGHRS, CDR2 YFSETQ. Here the CDR3 reads CASSLWEGNSPLHF. DNA for the CDR3: TGCGCCAGCAGCTTGTGGGAGGGAAATTCACCCCTCCACTTT. The full variable domain, its missing parts supplied by reference TRBV5-1 and TRBJ1-6, is KAGVTQTPRYLIKTRGQQVTLSCSPISGHRSVSWYQQTPGQGLQFLFEYFSETQRNKGNFPGRFSGRQFSNSRSEMNVSTLELGDSALYLCASSLWEGNSPLHFGNGTRLTVT.

As DNA, the CDR3 is TGTGCCAGCAGTTACGCCAGAACGAACACCGGGGAGCTGTTTTTT. As protein: CASSYARTNTGELFF. The chain carries TRBV6-5 and TRBJ2-2; D is uncertain. The ends were cut back, 2 bases at V and 0 bases at J, with 7 bases in the middle. Germline CDR1 is MNHEY and CDR2 is SVGAGI. The CDR3 has 15 residues.

The chain employs TRBV6-1 and TRBJ1-3, with D unresolved. V shed 2 bases and J shed 0 bases, with 5 bases lying between them. This CDR3 comprises 14 residues. Germline V gene data show CDR1 as MNHNS and CDR2 as SASEGT. CDR3 loop: CASSENSSGNTIYF. The DNA for the CDR3 is TGTGCCAGCAGTGAAAACAGCTCTGGAAACACCATATATTTT.

This rearrangement joins TRBV19 to TRBJ1-5; a possible D gene is TRBD1 (6 bases). V dropped 3 bases and J dropped 5 bases, with 14 bases sitting between them. This CDR3 has 15 amino acids. Per germline, CDR1 LNHDA and CDR2 SQIVND (reference sequence). The CDR3 loop reads CASSIDRSLDQPQHF. The CDR3 DNA sequence: TGTGCCAGTAGTATCGACAGGTCCTTGGATCAGCCCCAGCATTTT.

This clone has more than one count but fewer than ten. The chain uses TRBV30 and TRBJ2-7; 11 nucleotides line up with TRBD1. The CDR3 spans 13 residues. J was trimmed by 5 bases and V by 2 bases; bases with no gene match: 2. Germline CDR1 GTSNPN, CDR2 SVGIG (reference sequence). The CDR3 sequence is CAWSSGQGDEQYF. CDR3 sequence (DNA): TGTGCCTGGAGTTCGGGACAGGGGGACGAGCAGTACTTC.

The chain couples TRBV14 to TRBJ2-6; D not resolved. Trimming cost V 4 bases and J 0 bases, with 10 bases left between them. The CDR3 covers 16 residues. The germline V gene encodes CDR1 SGHDN and CDR2 FVKESK. In DNA form, the CDR3 reads TGTGCCAGCAGCCCCACCTGGAGCTCTGGGGCCAACGTCCTGACTTTC. It encodes CASSPTWSSGANVLTF.

The gene calls are TRBV7-9 and TRBJ2-1, with a tentative D call TRBD2 (6 bases). There are 15 residues in the CDR3. V lost 4 bases and J 8 bases, leaving 18 bases between the germline ends. CDR1 is SEHNR, CDR2 FQNEAQ, per germline (reference sequence). CDR3 in amino acids: CASSWGIASGDEQFF. CDR3 bases: TGTGCCAGCAGCTGGGGGATAGCGTCGGGGGATGAGCAGTTCTTC.

The V and J genes are TRBV6-5 and TRBJ2-5; the D is unclear. The V and J ends lost 6 bases and 5 bases respectively, with 7 bases between them. CDR1 and CDR2 (germline): MNHEY, SVGAGI. This CDR3 has 11 residues. For the CDR3, the DNA is TGTGCCAGCAGCCCGGGTGAGACCCAGTACTTC. Its protein product is CASSPGETQYF.

The V call is TRBV7-6, the J call TRBJ1-4; TRBD1 matches 8 bases. The CDR3 spans 17 residues. V was pared by 1 base and J by 0 bases, with 4 bases of the junction left unmatched. The V gene's germline CDR1 is SGHVS and CDR2 FNYEAQ. DNA for the CDR3: TGTGCCAGCAGCTTAGTCACGGGACAGGCAACTAATGAAAAACTGTTTTTT. It is translated as CASSLVTGQATNEKLFF.

This chain uses TRBV7-6 with TRBJ2-1; no firm D call. The CDR3 is made up of 12 amino acids. Trimming cost V 1 base and J 4 bases, with 2 bases left between them. Germline assignment: CDR1 SGHVS and CDR2 FNYEAQ. CDR3 nucleotide sequence: TGTGCCAGCAGCTTAGTATACAATGAGCAGTTCTTC. This gives the protein CASSLVYNEQFF. The whole variable domain, remainder taken from reference TRBV7-6 and TRBJ2-1, is GAGVSQSPRYKVTKRGQDVALRCDPISGHVSLYWYRQALGQGPEFLTYFNYEAQQDKSGLPNDRFSAERPEGSISTLTIQRTEQRDSAMYRCASSLVYNEQFFGPGTRLTVL.

The V call is TRBV18, the J call TRBJ1-1; 10 bases align to TRBD1. The CDR3 loop spans 15 amino acids. The V gene end was trimmed by 6 bases and the J gene end by 1 base; junction bases not matched to a gene: 5. CDR1 and CDR2 (germline): KGHSH, LQKENI. Written as DNA, the CDR3 is TGTGCCAGCTCGCTCCGGGACAGGGGGAACACTGAAGCTTTCTTT. This codes for CASSLRDRGNTEAFF.

The chain uses TRBV18 and TRBJ1-1; a possible D gene is TRBD1 (5 bases). The CDR3 length is 14 residues. Trimming took off 4 bases at V and 5 bases at J, with 14 bases between the two ends. Germline CDR1 is KGHSH and CDR2 is LQKENI. CDR3 sequence (DNA): TGTGCCAGCTCACAGGGTTCCCAGGGTACTGAAGCTTTCTTT. Amino acids: CASSQGSQGTEAFF.

The chain combines TRBV2 with TRBJ2-5, with D maybe TRBD2 (5 bases). Trimming stripped 4 bases from V and 5 bases from J, with 5 bases between. This CDR3 is built from 11 residues. Germline lookup yields CDR1 SNHLY and CDR2 FYNNEI. The CDR3 DNA reads as TGTGCCAGCAGTGCGGGGGAGACCCAGTACTTC. The encoded protein is CASSAGETQYF.

This sequence joins TRBV6-4 and TRBJ2-2; D unclear. Germline V gives CDR1 MRHNA, CDR2 SNTAGT. The CDR3 spans 14 residues. Deletions cut 6 bases from V and 6 bases from J, with 14 bases between. As DNA, the CDR3 is TGTGCCAGCAGCCTATCTCAGGTGCCCGGGGAGCTGTTTTTT. Translating it yields CASSLSQVPGELFF.

The rearrangement uses TRBV18 and TRBJ1-1, with a tentative D call TRBD1 (6 bases). The length of the CDR3 is 17 residues. Germline V gene data show CDR1 as KGHSH and CDR2 as LQKENI. The V gene lost 2 bases and the J gene lost 3 bases, with 19 bases spanning the gap. The CDR3 loop reads CASSPMGALGPDTEAFF. The CDR3 DNA sequence: TGTGCCAGCTCACCAATGGGGGCCCTAGGCCCGGACACTGAAGCTTTCTTT.

The chain uses TRBV6-6 and TRBJ2-3, with a possible D match to TRBD1 (6 bases). This CDR3 comprises 14 residues. CDR1 MNHNY and CDR2 SVGAGI come from the germline V gene (reference sequence). Trimming pared 7 bases from V and 4 bases from J, leaving 15 bases between. CDR3 DNA sequence: TGTGCCAGCAACCCTAGGGGGAGCGCAGATACGCAGTATTTT. Encoded protein: CASNPRGSADTQYF.

V usage is TRBV4-3 and J usage is TRBJ2-3, with 9 positions matching TRBD2. Trimming at V came to 0 bases and at J to 5 bases, leaving 6 bases not matched to a gene. The CDR3 is 16 residues long. Germline V gene sequence: CDR1 LGHNA, CDR2 YSLEER. The CDR3 loop is CASSQERAGGQDTQYF. The CDR3 DNA sequence: TGCGCCAGCAGCCAAGAGCGAGCGGGAGGACAAGATACGCAGTATTTT.

The rearrangement joins TRBV5-1 to TRBJ2-5; 10 bases are shared with TRBD2. Germline V gives CDR1 SGHRS, CDR2 YFSETQ. CDR3 length: 17 amino acids. V gave up 1 base and J gave up 1 base; unmatched junction bases: 7. CDR3 protein: CASSLRSGGAAQETQYF. CDR3 DNA: TGCGCCAGCAGCTTGAGAAGCGGGGGGGCCGCCCAAGAGACCCAGTACTTC. The full variable domain, in which reference TRBV5-1 and TRBJ2-5 provide the parts outside the CDR3, is KAGVTQTPRYLIKTRGQQVTLSCSPISGHRSVSWYQQTPGQGLQFLFEYFSETQRNKGNFPGRFSGRQFSNSRSEMNVSTLELGDSALYLCASSLRSGGAAQETQYFGPGTRLLVL.

The rearrangement uses TRBV4-3 and TRBJ2-7, with D possibly TRBD2 on 6 matching bases. CDR1 is LGHNA and CDR2 is YSLEER in the germline V gene. This CDR3 region has 15 residues. Trimming cost V 0 bases and J 2 bases, with 11 bases left between them. The DNA of the CDR3 is TGCGCCAGCAGCCAAGATCGGGACTCTGCCTACGAGCAGTACTTC. Translation: CASSQDRDSAYEQYF.

CDR3 nucleotide sequence: TGTGCCAGCAGCCAAGAGGGACAGGAGCCCTACGAGCAGTACTTC. Amino acids: CASSQEGQEPYEQYF. The V gene is TRBV14, the J gene TRBJ2-7; 8 positions agree with TRBD1. There are 15 residues in the CDR3. Germline loops: CDR1 SGHDN, CDR2 FVKESK. The J segment lost 2 bases and the V segment lost 0 bases, leaving 3 bases of the junction unmatched.

The genes are TRBV2 and TRBJ2-1, with D possibly being TRBD2 (5 bases). Per the germline V gene, CDR1 is SNHLY and CDR2 is FYNNEI. The CDR3 extends over 14 amino acids. Between the trimmed V and J ends, which lost 5 bases and 0 bases, there was a span of 8 bases. Here the CDR3 DNA reads TGTGCCAGCAGTCTAGCTAGCTCCTACAATGAGCAGTTCTTC. Amino acid sequence: CASSLASSYNEQFF.

This clone was detected only a few times. V and J are TRBV11-3 and TRBJ1-6; no clear D gene. Germline CDR1 is SGHNT and CDR2 is YENEEA. The CDR3 is made up of 14 amino acids. Trimming shortened V by 0 bases and J by 6 bases, and 6 bases separated the two germline ends. CDR3 residues: CASSLDSLNSPLHF. In DNA, the CDR3 is TGTGCCAGCAGCTTAGATAGCCTTAATTCACCCCTCCACTTT. Supplemented by reference TRBV11-3 and TRBJ1-6, the full variable domain reads EAGVVQSPRYKIIEKKQPVAFWCNPISGHNTLYWYLQNLGQGPELLIRYENEEAVDDSQLPKDRFSAERLKGVDSTLKIQPAELGDSAVYLCASSLDSLNSPLHFGNGTRLTVT.

The chain has TRBV12-3 or TRBV12-4 and TRBJ2-5, with a possible D match to TRBD2 (5 bases). V lost 3 bases and J 5 bases, leaving 10 bases between the germline ends. The CDR3 runs to 13 residues. The chain's CDR3 is CASSLTGSETQYF. The CDR3 DNA follows: TGTGCCAGCAGTTTGACGGGGTCGGAGACCCAGTACTTC.

The chain employs TRBV10-3 and TRBJ2-7; 9 nucleotides line up with TRBD1. The V gene's germline CDR1 is ENHRY and CDR2 SYGVKD. This CDR3 spans 17 amino acids. Losses at the gene ends were 5 bases for V and 0 bases for J; bases not matched to a gene: 11. CDR3 DNA: TGTGCCATCAGTTCCTCGGACAGGGGCGAGACCTCCTACGAGCAGTACTTC. Amino acid sequence: CAISSSDRGETSYEQYF.

Concerning this clone itself: In the same sample, other DNA sequences code for this CDR3. J is TRBJ2-3 and V is TRBV5-1, with 12 bases matching TRBD2. CDR3 length: 16 amino acids. CDR1 is SGHRS and CDR2 is YFSETQ in the germline V gene. V was clipped by 0 bases and J by 6 bases; unmatched bases: 5. CDR3 protein: CASSLGLAGEVDTQYF. In DNA, the CDR3 is TGCGCCAGCAGCTTGGGACTAGCGGGAGAGGTGGATACGCAGTATTTT.

The chain is built from TRBV7-6 and TRBJ2-7; 7 positions agree with TRBD1. Looked up from germline, CDR1 is SGHVS and CDR2 is FNYEAQ. CDR3 size: 15 residues. J gave up 0 bases and V 4 bases, and 6 bases lay outside the gene matches. The CDR3, as DNA: TGTGCCAGCAGCTCAGCCGGGACAGTCTCCTACGAGCAGTACTTC. It codes for CASSSAGTVSYEQYF.